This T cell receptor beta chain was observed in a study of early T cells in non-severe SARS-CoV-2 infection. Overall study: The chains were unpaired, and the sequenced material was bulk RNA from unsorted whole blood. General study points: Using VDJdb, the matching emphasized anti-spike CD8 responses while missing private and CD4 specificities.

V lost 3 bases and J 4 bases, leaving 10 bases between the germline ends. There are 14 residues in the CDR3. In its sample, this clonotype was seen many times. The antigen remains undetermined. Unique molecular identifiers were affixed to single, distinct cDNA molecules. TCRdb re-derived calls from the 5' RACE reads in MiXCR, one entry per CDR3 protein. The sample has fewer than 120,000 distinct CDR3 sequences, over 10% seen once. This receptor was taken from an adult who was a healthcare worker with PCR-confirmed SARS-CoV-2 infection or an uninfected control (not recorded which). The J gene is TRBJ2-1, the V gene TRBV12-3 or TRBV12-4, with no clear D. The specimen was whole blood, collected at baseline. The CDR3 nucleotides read TGTGCCAGCAGTTTTTCCCTCTCTTACAATGAGCAGTTCTTC. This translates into CASSFSLSYNEQFF.